This is a list of T cell receptor beta chains from one sample in a study of identical twins. TCRdb itself ran the 5' RACE reads through MiXCR, one entry per CDR3 protein. The sample has around 230,000 distinct CDR3 sequences; 6.5% are singletons. The same sample was also used in a study of T cells expressing NK-cell markers.

The sample consisted of CD8+ T cells sorted from blood. These receptors all stem from a woman aged 18-30 years in good health. Each CDR3 is given with its conserved first and last residue. The D gene is left open where the match is weak. Part of the rows lack a size; the others show once, few, many or a class for expanded clones.

size: many
J: TRBJ2-1
V: TRBV6-2/TRBV6-3
D: -
DNA: TGTGCCAGCAGTTACGGGCGGGGTCGGTACAATGAGCAGTTCTTC
CDR3: CASSYGRGRYNEQFF

size: -
J: TRBJ2-7
V: TRBV10-3
D: TRBD1
DNA: TGTGCCATACCGGGACAGGGGGCAGGCGAGCAGTACTTC
CDR3: CAIPGQGAGEQYF

size: many
J: TRBJ2-3
V: TRBV5-1
D: TRBD2
DNA: TGCGCCAGCAGCTTGGCGTGGCGGGGGGGCACAGATACGCAGTATTTT
CDR3: CASSLAWRGGTDTQYF

size: -
J: TRBJ2-4
V: TRBV18
D: -
DNA: TGTGCCAGCTCGTTATCCCGGGACCCAGGACTTCTTCTAGCCAAAAACATTCAGTACTTC
CDR3: CASSLSRDPGLLLAKNIQYF

size: -
J: TRBJ2-5
V: TRBV27
D: TRBD2
DNA: TGTGCCAGCAGTTTCGGGAGGTCGGAGACCCAGTACTTC
CDR3: CASSFGRSETQYF

size: -
J: TRBJ2-1
V: TRBV7-3
D: -
DNA: TGTGCCAGCAGCAACCTCTGCTGGGTTGAGCAGTTCTTC
CDR3: CASSNLCWVEQFF

size: many
J: TRBJ2-7
V: TRBV12-3/TRBV12-4
D: -
DNA: TGTGCCAGCAGTATCGTTAATCGGGTCTACGAGCAGTACTTC
CDR3: CASSIVNRVYEQYF

size: -
J: TRBJ2-1
V: TRBV19
D: -
DNA: TGTGCCAGTAGCCCGGCCTACAATGAGCAGTTCTTC
CDR3: CASSPAYNEQFF

size: -
J: TRBJ2-3
V: TRBV7-9
D: -
DNA: TGTGCCAGCAGCCCTCCTACTAGATCTAGCACAGATACGCAGTATTTT
CDR3: CASSPPTRSSTDTQYF

size: many
J: TRBJ1-1
V: TRBV7-3
D: -
DNA: TGTGCCAGCAGCTTAATGCAGGGTGGGGGCACTGAAGCTTTCTTT
CDR3: CASSLMQGGGTEAFF

size: -
J: TRBJ2-5
V: TRBV27
D: -
DNA: TGTGCCAGCAGTTTATCTTGGACTACCTTCCAAGAGACCCAGTACTTC
CDR3: CASSLSWTTFQETQYF

size: -
J: TRBJ2-1
V: TRBV4-3
D: TRBD1
DNA: TGCGCCAGCAGCCAAGATCAGGGACAGGGACCATACAATGAGCAGTTCTTC
CDR3: CASSQDQGQGPYNEQFF

size: -
J: TRBJ1-2
V: TRBV20-1
D: -
DNA: TGCAGTGCTAAGGACCCGGACAATAACTATGGCTACACCTTC
CDR3: CSAKDPDNNYGYTF

size: -
J: TRBJ2-1
V: TRBV6-5
D: TRBD1
DNA: TGTGCCAGCAGTTACACAGGGGCCTCCTACAATGAGCAGTTCTTC
CDR3: CASSYTGASYNEQFF

size: many
J: TRBJ1-4
V: TRBV10-1
D: -
DNA: TGCGCCAGCAGTGAGTCGTATGGGAATGAAAAACTGTTTTTT
CDR3: CASSESYGNEKLFF

size: few
J: TRBJ2-6
V: TRBV6-5
D: TRBD1
DNA: TGTGCCAGCAGTTACGGACAGGCGAGGCGGGGGGCCAACGTCCTGACTTTC
CDR3: CASSYGQARRGANVLTF

size: few
J: TRBJ2-7
V: TRBV12-3/TRBV12-4
D: -
DNA: TGTGCCAGCAGTTTGATTAGTAACGAGCAGTACTTC
CDR3: CASSLISNEQYF

size: few
J: TRBJ2-2
V: TRBV11-2
D: TRBD2
DNA: TGTGCCAGCAGCCCATCTAGCGGGAGCATGGCCGGGGAGCTGTTTTTT
CDR3: CASSPSSGSMAGELFF

size: many
J: TRBJ2-3
V: TRBV10-3
D: TRBD2
DNA: TGTGCCACCGGATCACGGGGGGACCCCACAGATACGCAGTATTTT
CDR3: CATGSRGDPTDTQYF

size: many
J: TRBJ2-1
V: TRBV5-1
D: -
DNA: TGCGCCAGCGGGGTAAATGAGCAGTTCTTC
CDR3: CASGVNEQFF

size: few
J: TRBJ2-1
V: TRBV5-1
D: TRBD1
DNA: TGCGCCAGCAGCTTAGAGGGACAGGGGTTATACAATGAGCAGTTCTTC
CDR3: CASSLEGQGLYNEQFF

size: many
J: TRBJ2-2
V: TRBV7-9
D: -
DNA: TGTGCCAGCAGCCTCCAGGGATCGGACACCGGGGAGCTGTTTTTT
CDR3: CASSLQGSDTGELFF

size: many
J: TRBJ1-4
V: TRBV2
D: -
DNA: TGTGCCAGCAGAGAACAGGACTACCCCGGGGAAAAACTGTTTTTT
CDR3: CASREQDYPGEKLFF

size: -
J: TRBJ2-3
V: TRBV5-6
D: TRBD1
DNA: TGTGCCAGCAGCTTCGGGACAGGTGATACAGATACGCAGTATTTT
CDR3: CASSFGTGDTDTQYF

size: -
J: TRBJ2-7
V: TRBV19
D: -
DNA: TGTGCCAGTAGTTGGGCAGGGGGGACCGACGAGCAGTACTTC
CDR3: CASSWAGGTDEQYF

size: -
J: TRBJ2-3
V: TRBV20-1
D: TRBD2
DNA: TGCAGTGCTAGACCCCTCCGGCTAGCGGGAGGTCGGGATACGCAGTATTTT
CDR3: CSARPLRLAGGRDTQYF

size: many
J: TRBJ1-2
V: TRBV25-1
D: -
DNA: TGTGCCAGCAGTGGGAAGGGTGGCCATGGCTACACCTTC
CDR3: CASSGKGGHGYTF

size: -
J: TRBJ1-1
V: TRBV4-1
D: -
DNA: TGCGCCAGCAGCGTACGAGCTGGGGACACTGAAGCTTTCTTT
CDR3: CASSVRAGDTEAFF

size: many
J: TRBJ2-2
V: TRBV6-2/TRBV6-3
D: -
DNA: TGTGCCAGCAGGGACGGGGAGCTGTTTTTT
CDR3: CASRDGELFF

size: many
J: TRBJ1-5
V: TRBV7-9
D: -
DNA: TGTGCCAGCAGCTTCGGCGGGGAGGTCCAGCCCCAGCATTTT
CDR3: CASSFGGEVQPQHF

size: -
J: TRBJ2-7
V: TRBV4-1
D: TRBD2
DNA: TGCGCCAGCAGCCAAGTAGGTACTAGCGGGGGACCAAACTACGAGCAGTACTTC
CDR3: CASSQVGTSGGPNYEQYF

size: many
J: TRBJ1-6
V: TRBV15
D: -
DNA: TGTGCCACCCAAACTGACCGGGACACCCATAATTCACCCCTCCACTTT
CDR3: CATQTDRDTHNSPLHF

size: -
J: TRBJ2-7
V: TRBV12-3/TRBV12-4
D: TRBD2
DNA: TGTGCCAGCAGTTTGGGAGGGTTCGAGCAGTACTTC
CDR3: CASSLGGFEQYF

size: -
J: TRBJ2-7
V: TRBV4-3
D: -
DNA: TGCGCCAGCAGCCAAGTCGAGGGTAGCTCCTACGAGCAGTACTTC
CDR3: CASSQVEGSSYEQYF

size: few
J: TRBJ2-7
V: TRBV20-1
D: -
DNA: TGCAGTGCCGTTACTAGTCGGGATTTCTACGAGCAGTACTTC
CDR3: CSAVTSRDFYEQYF

size: few
J: TRBJ2-2
V: TRBV4-3
D: -
DNA: TGCGCCAGCAGCTCCGGGACGAGGGGAACCGGGGAGCTGTTTTTT
CDR3: CASSSGTRGTGELFF

size: many
J: TRBJ2-1
V: TRBV9
D: -
DNA: TGTGCCAGCAGCGAGGGGCGGGACTTCCTCTACAATGAGCAGTTCTTC
CDR3: CASSEGRDFLYNEQFF

size: -
J: TRBJ2-5
V: TRBV5-6
D: TRBD1
DNA: TGTGCCAGCAGCTATGGGACAGTTCAAGAGACCCAGTACTTC
CDR3: CASSYGTVQETQYF

size: few
J: TRBJ2-7
V: TRBV6-5
D: -
DNA: TGTGCCAGCAGTAACACGGGGAGCTCCTACGAGCAGTACTTC
CDR3: CASSNTGSSYEQYF

size: few
J: TRBJ2-1
V: TRBV4-1
D: -
DNA: TGCGCCAGCAGCCAAGACTCTTACAATGAGCAGTTCTTC
CDR3: CASSQDSYNEQFF

size: many
J: TRBJ2-7
V: TRBV12-3/TRBV12-4
D: -
DNA: TGTGCCAGCGGATATAGCGCTAACGAGCAGTACTTC
CDR3: CASGYSANEQYF

size: few
J: TRBJ1-1
V: TRBV18
D: -
DNA: TGTGCCAGCTCACCAGACTCAGGGGTTCGGGACACTGAAGCTTTCTTT
CDR3: CASSPDSGVRDTEAFF